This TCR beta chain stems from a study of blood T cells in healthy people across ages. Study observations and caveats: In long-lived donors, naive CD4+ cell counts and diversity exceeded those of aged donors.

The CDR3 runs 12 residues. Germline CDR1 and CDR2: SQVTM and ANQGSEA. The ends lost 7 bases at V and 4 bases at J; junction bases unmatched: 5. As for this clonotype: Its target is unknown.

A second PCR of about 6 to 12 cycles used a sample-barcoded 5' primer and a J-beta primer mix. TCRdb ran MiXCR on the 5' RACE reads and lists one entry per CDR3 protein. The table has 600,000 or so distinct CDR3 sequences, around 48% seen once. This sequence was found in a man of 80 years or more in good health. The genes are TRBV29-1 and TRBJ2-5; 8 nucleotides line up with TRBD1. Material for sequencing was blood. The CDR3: CSGGQGSETQYF. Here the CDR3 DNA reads TGCAGCGGCGGACAGGGCTCAGAGACCCAGTACTTC.